Each of the 9 T cell receptor beta chains below was sequenced from the same sample in a study of Graves' ophthalmopathy and Graves' hyperthyroidism. TCR beta CDR3 regions were amplified from RNA transcripts. First-round RT-PCR with HTBI primers preceded a second-round multiplex PCR. TCRdb passed the multiplex PCR reads through MiXCR, listing each CDR3 protein once. The table records 620,000 or so distinct CDR3 sequences, 20% to 25% of them present only once. Specimen: peripheral blood. The receptors derive from a woman aged 18-30 years with stable Graves' hyperthyroidism. Some clones in this sample may be carry-over from other donors' samples.

Of note for this clonotype: A much bigger clone sits one base away, suggesting this may be a read error. The J gene is TRBJ1-2, the V gene TRBV20-1; D is unresolved. This CDR3 has 11 amino acids. The germline gives CDR1 DFQATT, CDR2 SNEGSKA (reference sequence). The CDR3 nucleotides read TGCAGTGCTAGGACCCCGGTCGGCTGCACCTTC. Translating it yields CSARTPVGCTF.

This clonotype has just a few counts. The chain carries TRBV12-3 or TRBV12-4 and TRBJ1-1; D remains ambiguous. This CDR3 spans 9 amino acids. V lost 5 bases and J 6 bases, leaving 1 base between the germline ends. The CDR3 loop reads CASSAEAFF. In DNA form, the CDR3 reads TGTGCCAGCAGTGCTGAAGCTTTCTTT.

This clonotype was seen a few times. No conserved phenylalanine or tryptophan is present at the end of the CDR3, so a read error is the likely explanation. V gene TRBV20-1 combines with J gene TRBJ2-5, with no clear D. This CDR3 region has 14 residues. From germline, CDR1 is DFQATT and CDR2 SNEGSKA (reference sequence). Trimming removed 3 bases at V and 5 bases at J, with 16 bases between. CDR3: CSASRNAASETQYL. In nucleotides, the CDR3 is TGCAGTGCTAGTAGAAATGCGGCTTCGGAGACCCAGTACCTC.

This clonotype was observed many times. The chain couples TRBV6-1 to TRBJ1-1; D call uncertain. V was clipped by 1 base and J by 6 bases, with 3 bases between them. The CDR3 is 11 residues long. Germline V CDR1 and CDR2: MNHNS, SASEGT. Written as DNA, the CDR3 is TGTGCCAGCAGTGAAGGGGCTGAAGCTTTCTTT. Its translation: CASSEGAEAFF.

This clonotype was seen at least ten times. This chain links TRBV28 with TRBJ2-2, with D maybe TRBD1 (5 bases). The CDR3 contains 17 residues. V lost 3 bases and J lost 4, with 18 bases in between. Germline V CDR1 and CDR2: MDHEN, SYDVKM. In nucleotides, the CDR3 is TGTGCCAGCAGTTTTATCAGCAGGGAAGTTAGCACCGGGGAGCTGTTTTTT. Its translation: CASSFISREVSTGELFF.

This clonotype was found many times. V is TRBV28 and J is TRBJ1-1; TRBD1 matches 8 bases. Germline loops: CDR1 MDHEN, CDR2 SYDVKM. Trimming took 8 bases from V and 1 from J; bases not matched to a gene: 6. CDR3 length: 14 residues. The CDR3 here is CASQTGGRNTEAFF. The DNA for the CDR3 is TGTGCCAGCCAAACAGGGGGAAGGAACACTGAAGCTTTCTTT. The whole variable domain, remainder taken from reference TRBV28 and TRBJ1-1, is DVKVTQSSRYLVKRTGEKVFLECVQDMDHENMFWYRQDPGLGLRLIYFSYDVKMKEKGDIPEGYSVSREKKERFSLILESASTNQTSMYLCASQTGGRNTEAFFGQGTRLTVV.

This clonotype showed up many times. J is TRBJ1-1 and V is TRBV25-1; D is perhaps TRBD1 (6 bases). CDR3 length: 14 residues. Germline V gene sequence: CDR1 MGHDK, CDR2 SYGVNS. V gave up 2 bases and J gave up 1 base, with 8 bases separating them. CDR3: CASSEQGKNTEAFF. In DNA, the CDR3 is TGTGCCAGCAGTGAACAGGGGAAGAACACTGAAGCTTTCTTT. Drawing the rest from reference TRBV25-1 and TRBJ1-1, the complete variable domain is EADIYQTPRYLVIGTGKKITLECSQTMGHDKMYWYQQDPGMELHLIHYSYGVNSTEKGDLSSESTVSRIRTEHFPLTLESARPSHTSQYLCASSEQGKNTEAFFGQGTRLTVV.

Of note for this clonotype: The junction departs from germline at one end; a sequencing error may be responsible. This rearrangement joins TRBV20-1 to TRBJ1-1, with 7 bases matching TRBD1. Germline CDR1 is DFQATT and CDR2 is SNEGSKA (reference sequence). This CDR3 is built from 15 residues. CDR3 sequence: CSAGDRARMNTEAFF. The CDR3 region has the DNA TGCAGTGCTGGAGACAGGGCGCGCATGAACACTGAAGCTTTCTTT.

This clonotype appeared a few times. The chain carries TRBV9 and TRBJ2-5; possible D gene TRBD1, 6 bases. CDR3 length: 16 residues. Trimming shortened V by 0 bases and J by 3 bases, and 15 bases separated the two germline ends. Germline V gene data show CDR1 as SGDLS and CDR2 as YYNGEE. The CDR3 loop reads CASSVGVRAGEETQYF. The DNA of the CDR3 is TGTGCCAGCAGCGTAGGCGTCCGGGCAGGGGAAGAGACCCAGTACTTC.